The 25 T cell receptor beta chains reported below all come from one sample, sequenced in a study of blood T cell repertoires in COVID-19. The table came from immunoSEQ multiplex PCR; TCRdb's copy has only in-frame clones and leaves some out. The table lists over 90,000 clones, roughly 87% of them singletons, with around 5% in the top ten. The sample taken for sequencing was peripheral blood. These TCRs come from a woman aged 45-59 years with COVID-19, enrolled during active disease.

The chain links TRBV21-1 to TRBJ2-2; the table calls TRBD2, which could not be checked here. TRBV21-1 constitutes a pseudogene. CDR3 length: 15 residues. CDR3 DNA sequence: TGTGCCAGCAGCAATATTAGCCCGAACACCGGGGAGCTGTTTTTT. Translating it yields CASSNISPNTGELFF.

The chain joins TRBV6-5 to TRBJ1-2, with D uncertain. Germline V gene lookup returns CDR1 MNHEY and CDR2 SVGAGI. The CDR3 consists of 14 residues. V gave up 6 bases and J gave up 6 bases, with 17 bases separating them. The CDR3 reads CASRPDLTPDGYTF. The CDR3 DNA reads as TGTGCCAGCAGACCTGACCTGACACCTGATGGCTACACCTTC.

V usage is TRBV11-3 and J usage is TRBJ1-3; D gene ambiguous. V was trimmed by 0 bases and J by 4 bases, leaving 10 bases between them. This CDR3 comprises 15 residues. Germline V gives CDR1 SGHNT, CDR2 YENEEA. In nucleotides, the CDR3 is TGTGCCAGCAGCTTAGACGAGATACTGGGAAACACCATATATTTT. It encodes CASSLDEILGNTIYF.

Turning to this clone: The germline gene is not matched at one end of the junction; a read error may be the cause. V and J are TRBV30 and TRBJ2-5; 9 nucleotides line up with TRBD1. CDR3 length: 13 residues. From germline, CDR1 is GTSNPN and CDR2 SVGIG (reference sequence). As DNA, the CDR3 is TGTGCCCGGAGCGGGACAGGGCGGGAGACCCAGTACTTC. This gives the protein CARSGTGRETQYF.

As DNA, the CDR3 is TGTGCCAGCAGTGAAGTCCTAACTGGCGAGCAGTACTTC. Protein: CASSEVLTGEQYF. The chain is built from TRBV6-1 and TRBJ2-7; D ambiguous. Germline-derived CDR1 and CDR2 are MNHNS and SASEGT. The V end was cut by 1 base, the J end by 6 bases, with 10 bases between. The CDR3 spans 13 residues.

The V gene is TRBV7-2, the J gene TRBJ2-3; TRBD2 agrees at 8 bases. The CDR3 has 15 amino acids. J was trimmed by 3 bases and V by 4 bases; bases with no gene match: 6. The germline CDR1 and CDR2 sequences are SGHTA and FQGNSA. The CDR3 sequence: CASSWGGLVTDTQYF. The CDR3 DNA is TGTGCCAGCAGCTGGGGGGGACTAGTGACAGATACGCAGTATTTT.

For the CDR3, the DNA is TGCGCCAGCAGCCAACAGGACCTGTATGGCTACACCTTC. Its protein is CASSQQDLYGYTF. This chain uses TRBV5-1 with TRBJ1-2; D might be TRBD1 (5 bases). V lost 4 bases, J lost 5 bases, and 12 bases lay in between. The V gene's germline CDR1 is SGHRS and CDR2 YFSETQ. The CDR3 length is 13 residues.

The chain joins TRBV5-6 to TRBJ2-1; 14 positions agree with TRBD2. Germline V gives CDR1 SGHDT, CDR2 YYEEEE. The CDR3 is made up of 16 amino acids. The J segment lost 4 bases and the V segment lost 4 bases, leaving 4 bases of the junction unmatched. The CDR3 DNA is TGTGCCAGCAGCCCTGGACTAGCGGGGGGTTACAATGAGCAGTTCTTC. Translation: CASSPGLAGGYNEQFF.

This chain uses TRBV19 with TRBJ2-7; D remains ambiguous. The V gene lost 4 bases and the J gene lost 7 bases, with 8 bases spanning the gap. The germline gives CDR1 LNHDA, CDR2 SQIVND (reference sequence). The CDR3 sequence is 11 residues long. CDR3 region: CASSSGREQYF. The CDR3 DNA reads as TGTGCCAGTAGTAGCGGAAGGGAGCAGTACTTC.

Of note for this clone: The junction departs from the called germline gene at one end, perhaps through a read error. The J gene is TRBJ1-4, the V gene TRBV5-5; D call uncertain. The CDR3 is made up of 12 amino acids. Germline-derived CDR1 and CDR2 are SGHKS and YYEKEE (reference sequence). CDR3 DNA: TGTGCCAGCAGTTTGGACGGTGAAAAACTGTTTTTT. The encoded protein is CASSLDGEKLFF.

The chain recombines TRBV7-9 with TRBJ1-2, with a tentative D call TRBD1 (6 bases). Germline V CDR1 and CDR2: SEHNR, FQNEAQ (reference sequence). The CDR3 covers 15 residues. With 5 bases removed from V and 0 bases from J, the gap between germline ends came to 13 bases. CDR3 residues: CASSIGTPPNYGYTF. CDR3 in DNA: TGTGCCAGCAGCATCGGGACACCCCCTAACTATGGCTACACCTTC. Full variable domain (missing parts from reference TRBV7-9 and TRBJ1-2): DTGVSQNPRHKITKRGQNVTFRCDPISEHNRLYWYRQTLGQGPEFLTYFQNEAQLEKSRLLSDRFSAERPKGSFSTLEIQRTEQGDSAMYLCASSIGTPPNYGYTFGSGTRLTVV.

This clone appeared a single time. This chain joins TRBV30 and TRBJ2-3, with a tentative D call TRBD2 (5 bases). Germline V lookup: CDR1 GTSNPN, CDR2 SVGIG (reference sequence). The CDR3 runs to 14 residues. With 6 bases removed from V and 4 bases from J, the gap between germline ends came to 17 bases. Written as DNA, the CDR3 is TGTGCCTGCCCCGTAGGGTGGGGAGCAGATACGCAGTATTTT. It specifies CACPVGWGADTQYF.

This clone was observed a single time. V is TRBV19 and J is TRBJ1-5; D possibly corresponds to TRBD1 (5 bases). Germline V lookup: CDR1 LNHDA, CDR2 SQIVND (reference sequence). Trimming removed 4 bases from V and 1 base from J, with 8 bases in between. The CDR3 runs to 14 residues. The CDR3 nucleotides read TGTGCCAGTAGTACCCAGGGAAGCAATCAGCCCCAGCATTTT. Its protein is CASSTQGSNQPQHF.

This rearrangement joins TRBV28 to TRBJ2-5, with D possibly matching TRBD2 (5 bases). CDR1 is MDHEN and CDR2 is SYDVKM in the germline V gene. Deletions cut 2 bases from V and 2 bases from J, with 12 bases between. This CDR3 contains 15 residues. The CDR3: CASSLTRGAQETQYF. In nucleotides, the CDR3 is TGTGCCAGCAGTTTAACTCGGGGAGCGCAAGAGACCCAGTACTTC. The whole variable domain, remainder taken from reference TRBV28 and TRBJ2-5, is DVKVTQSSRYLVKRTGEKVFLECVQDMDHENMFWYRQDPGLGLRLIYFSYDVKMKEKGDIPEGYSVSREKKERFSLILESASTNQTSMYLCASSLTRGAQETQYFGPGTRLLVL.

The chain couples TRBV4-1 to TRBJ1-3, with 7 bases aligning to TRBD1. From germline, CDR1 is MGHRA and CDR2 YSYEKL. There are 16 residues in the CDR3. J lost 1 base, V lost 3 bases, and 6 bases had no gene match. The CDR3 reads CASSQSDRASGNTIYF. The CDR3 nucleotides read TGCGCCAGCAGCCAGTCTGACAGGGCATCTGGAAACACCATATATTTT.

The rearrangement uses TRBV5-4 and TRBJ1-1, with 9 bases identical to TRBD1. Germline V gene sequence: CDR1 SGHNT, CDR2 YYREEE (reference sequence). The CDR3 runs 13 residues. V gave up 4 bases and J gave up 6 bases; unmatched junction bases: 4. The CDR3 region is CASSRTGAPEAFF. CDR3 nucleotides: TGTGCCAGCAGCCGGACAGGGGCACCTGAAGCTTTCTTT.

V gene TRBV6-5 combines with J gene TRBJ1-1; 8 nucleotides line up with TRBD1. The CDR3 sequence is 13 residues long. The J segment lost 4 bases and the V segment lost 6 bases, leaving 4 bases of the junction unmatched. Per germline, CDR1 MNHEY and CDR2 SVGAGI. The CDR3 protein is CASRTGVFTEAFF. Here the CDR3 DNA reads TGTGCCAGCAGGACAGGGGTTTTCACTGAAGCTTTCTTT.

The chain uses TRBV2 and TRBJ1-1, with 8 bases aligning to TRBD1. This CDR3 region has 16 residues. CDR1 SNHLY and CDR2 FYNNEI come from the germline V gene. The V and J ends lost 5 bases and 1 base, in that order; junction bases with no gene match: 9. The CDR3 protein is CASSFQGAVTNTEAFF. CDR3 nucleotide sequence: TGTGCCAGCAGTTTTCAGGGGGCGGTTACGAACACTGAAGCTTTCTTT.

The chain joins TRBV3-1 (or the pseudogene TRBV3-2) to TRBJ1-3; D gene unclear. The V gene lost 4 bases and the J gene lost 4 bases, with 14 bases spanning the gap. The CDR3 sequence is 15 residues long. Germline-derived CDR1 and CDR2 are LGHDT and YNNKEL (reference sequence). The chain's CDR3 is CASSPGNSMGNTIYF. The DNA for the CDR3 is TGTGCCAGCAGCCCAGGAAATTCTATGGGAAACACCATATATTTT.

This chain links TRBV11-2 with TRBJ2-3; D perhaps matches TRBD2 (6 bases). Trimming cost V 1 base and J 0 bases, with 8 bases left between them. The CDR3 loop spans 15 amino acids. CDR1 is SGHAT and CDR2 is FQNNGV in the germline V gene. DNA for the CDR3: TGTGCCAGCAGCTTAGGCCTAGCGAGCACAGATACGCAGTATTTT. It is translated as CASSLGLASTDTQYF.

This clone was detected only a few times. The chain recombines TRBV6-6 with TRBJ1-1; 8 nucleotides line up with TRBD1. Germline CDR1 reads MNHNY; CDR2 reads SVGAGI (reference sequence). The CDR3 spans 16 residues. Trimming took 3 bases from V and 3 from J; bases not matched to a gene: 9. CDR3 protein: CASSYPSGGWDTEAFF. CDR3 coding DNA: TGTGCCAGCAGTTATCCGTCAGGGGGCTGGGACACTGAAGCTTTCTTT.

V is TRBV5-5 and J is TRBJ1-1; D is uncertain. V lost 5 bases and J 1 base, leaving 9 bases between the germline ends. The CDR3 has 13 residues. Germline CDR1 is SGHKS and CDR2 is YYEKEE (reference sequence). The CDR3 sequence: CASSTSKNTEAFF. The CDR3 coding sequence is TGTGCCAGCAGTACGAGTAAGAACACTGAAGCTTTCTTT.

The chain is built from TRBV30 and TRBJ2-3; tentative D call: TRBD1 (6 bases). Looked up from germline, CDR1 is GTSNPN and CDR2 is SVGIG (reference sequence). The CDR3 loop spans 18 amino acids. V gave up 0 bases and J gave up 4 bases, with 23 bases separating them. In nucleotides, the CDR3 is TGTGCCTGGAGTGTATTAGGACAGCCCTCGTTGGGGTCAGATACGCAGTATTTT. Protein: CAWSVLGQPSLGSDTQYF.

The chain recombines TRBV7-2 with TRBJ1-1; D is unclear. V was cut by 6 bases and J by 3 bases, with 14 bases left in between. The CDR3 has 14 residues. Looked up from germline, CDR1 is SGHTA and CDR2 is FQGNSA. The CDR3 DNA is TGTGCCAGCAGTCGAGACAACATTTACACTGAAGCTTTCTTT. It translates to CASSRDNIYTEAFF.

V gene TRBV18 combines with J gene TRBJ1-2; no definite D call. This CDR3 is built from 13 residues. Germline assignment: CDR1 KGHSH and CDR2 LQKENI. Between the trimmed V and J ends, which lost 3 bases and 7 bases, there was a span of 12 bases. The CDR3 spells CASSPGPEPGYTF. DNA for the CDR3: TGTGCCAGCTCACCGGGCCCTGAGCCTGGCTACACCTTC.